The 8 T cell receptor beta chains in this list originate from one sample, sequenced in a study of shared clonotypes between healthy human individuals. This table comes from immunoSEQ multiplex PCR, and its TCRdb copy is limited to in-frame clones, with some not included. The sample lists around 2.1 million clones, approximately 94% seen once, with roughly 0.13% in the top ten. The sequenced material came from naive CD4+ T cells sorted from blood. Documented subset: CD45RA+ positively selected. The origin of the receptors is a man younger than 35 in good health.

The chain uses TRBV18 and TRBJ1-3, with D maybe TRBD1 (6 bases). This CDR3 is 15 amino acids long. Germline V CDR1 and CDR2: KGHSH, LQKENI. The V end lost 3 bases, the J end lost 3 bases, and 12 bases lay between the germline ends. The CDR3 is CASSPTRTDGNTIYF. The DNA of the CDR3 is TGTGCCAGCTCACCTACCAGGACAGATGGAAACACCATATATTTT.

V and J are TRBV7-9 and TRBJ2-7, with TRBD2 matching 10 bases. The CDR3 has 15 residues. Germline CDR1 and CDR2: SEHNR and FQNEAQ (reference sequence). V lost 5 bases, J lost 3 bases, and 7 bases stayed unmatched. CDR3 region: CASSRPGLADYEQYF. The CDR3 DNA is TGTGCCAGCAGCCGCCCAGGACTAGCGGACTACGAGCAGTACTTC.

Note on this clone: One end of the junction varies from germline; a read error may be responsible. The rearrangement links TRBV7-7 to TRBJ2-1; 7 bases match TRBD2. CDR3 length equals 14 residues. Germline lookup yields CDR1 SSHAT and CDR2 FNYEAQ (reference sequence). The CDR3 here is CASSLGGSVNEQFF. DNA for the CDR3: TGTGCTAGCAGCTTAGGCGGGAGCGTGAATGAGCAGTTCTTC. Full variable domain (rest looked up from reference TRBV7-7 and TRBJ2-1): GAGVSQSPRYKVTKRGQDVTLRCDPISSHATLYWYQQALGQGPEFLTYFNYEAQPDKSGLPSDRFSAERPEGSISTLTIQRTEQRDSAMYRCASSLGGSVNEQFFGPGTRLTVL.

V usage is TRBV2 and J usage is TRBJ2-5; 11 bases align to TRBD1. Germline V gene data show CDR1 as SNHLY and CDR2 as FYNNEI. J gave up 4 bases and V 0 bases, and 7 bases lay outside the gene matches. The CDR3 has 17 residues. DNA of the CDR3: TGTGCCAGCAGTGAAGCCCCCGGGACAGGGGGAAGAGAGACCCAGTACTTC. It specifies CASSEAPGTGGRETQYF.

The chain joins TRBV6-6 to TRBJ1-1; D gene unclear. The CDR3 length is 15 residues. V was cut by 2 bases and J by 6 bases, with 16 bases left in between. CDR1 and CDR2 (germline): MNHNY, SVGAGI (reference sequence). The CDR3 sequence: CASSYRGGKVAEAFF. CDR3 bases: TGTGCCAGCAGTTACCGGGGTGGGAAGGTGGCTGAAGCTTTCTTT.

The CDR3 nucleotides are TGTGCCAGCAGCGTAGCTACATGGGGGGCTGGCGGCTACACCTTC. This gives the protein CASSVATWGAGGYTF. The chain recombines TRBV9 with TRBJ1-2, with D possibly TRBD1 on 6 matching bases. V lost 0 bases to trimming and J lost 8 bases, with 17 bases between them. This CDR3 is built from 15 residues. In germline, CDR1 is SGDLS, CDR2 YYNGEE.

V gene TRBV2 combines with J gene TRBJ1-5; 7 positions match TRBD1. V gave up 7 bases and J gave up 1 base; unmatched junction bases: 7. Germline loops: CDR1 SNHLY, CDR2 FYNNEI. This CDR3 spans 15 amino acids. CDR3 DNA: TGTGCCAGCACCCAGGGGGGGGCAAGCAATCAGCCCCAGCATTTT. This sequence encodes CASTQGGASNQPQHF.

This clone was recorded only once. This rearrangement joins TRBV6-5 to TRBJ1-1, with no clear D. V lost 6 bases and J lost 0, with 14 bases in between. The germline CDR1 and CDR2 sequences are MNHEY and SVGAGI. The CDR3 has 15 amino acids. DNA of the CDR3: TGTGCCAGCAGCGACGGATTAACTATGAACACTGAAGCTTTCTTT. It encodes CASSDGLTMNTEAFF.